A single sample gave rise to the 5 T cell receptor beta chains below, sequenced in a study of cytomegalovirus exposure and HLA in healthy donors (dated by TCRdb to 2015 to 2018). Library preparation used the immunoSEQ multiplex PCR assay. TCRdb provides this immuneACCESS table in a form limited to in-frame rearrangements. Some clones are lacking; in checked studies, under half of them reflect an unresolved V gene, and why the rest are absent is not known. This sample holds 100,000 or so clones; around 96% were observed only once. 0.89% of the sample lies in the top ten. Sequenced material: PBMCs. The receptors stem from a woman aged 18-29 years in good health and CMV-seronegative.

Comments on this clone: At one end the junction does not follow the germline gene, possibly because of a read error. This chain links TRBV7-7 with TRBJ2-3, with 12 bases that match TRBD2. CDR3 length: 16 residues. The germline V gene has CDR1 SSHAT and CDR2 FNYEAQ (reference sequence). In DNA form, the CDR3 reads TGTGCTAGCAGCCCCGGACTAGCGGGGACCACAGATACGCAGTATTTT. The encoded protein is CASSPGLAGTTDTQYF. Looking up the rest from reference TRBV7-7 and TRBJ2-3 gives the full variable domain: GAGVSQSPRYKVTKRGQDVTLRCDPISSHATLYWYQQALGQGPEFLTYFNYEAQPDKSGLPSDRFSAERPEGSISTLTIQRTEQRDSAMYRCASSPGLAGTTDTQYFGPGTRLTVL.

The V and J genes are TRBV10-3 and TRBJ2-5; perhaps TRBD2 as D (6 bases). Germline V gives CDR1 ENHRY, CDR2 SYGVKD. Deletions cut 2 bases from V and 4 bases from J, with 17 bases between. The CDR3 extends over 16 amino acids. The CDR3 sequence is CAISETGERASETQYF. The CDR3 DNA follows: TGTGCCATCAGTGAGACGGGGGAACGGGCTTCAGAGACCCAGTACTTC.

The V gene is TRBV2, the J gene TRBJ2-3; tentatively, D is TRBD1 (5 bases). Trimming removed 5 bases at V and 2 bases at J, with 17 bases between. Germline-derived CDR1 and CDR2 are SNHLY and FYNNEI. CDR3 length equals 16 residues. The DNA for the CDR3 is TGTGCCAGCAGTTCCGGACACGCCGACCCCACAGATACGCAGTATTTT. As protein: CASSSGHADPTDTQYF.

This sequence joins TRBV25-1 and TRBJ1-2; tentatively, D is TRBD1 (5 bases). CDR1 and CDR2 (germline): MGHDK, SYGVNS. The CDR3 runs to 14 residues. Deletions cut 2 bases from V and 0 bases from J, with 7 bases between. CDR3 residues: CASSEQGANYGYTF. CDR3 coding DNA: TGTGCCAGCAGTGAACAGGGTGCTAACTATGGCTACACCTTC.

The CDR3 protein is CASSQDPQGKWTEAFF. CDR3 nucleotide sequence: TGTGCCAGCAGCCAAGATCCCCAGGGCAAATGGACTGAAGCTTTCTTT. This rearrangement joins TRBV4-2 to TRBJ1-1; D possibly corresponds to TRBD1 (5 bases). The CDR3 is made up of 16 amino acids. Looked up from germline, CDR1 is LGHNA and CDR2 is YNFKEQ. The V end was cut by 0 bases, the J end by 5 bases, with 16 bases between.